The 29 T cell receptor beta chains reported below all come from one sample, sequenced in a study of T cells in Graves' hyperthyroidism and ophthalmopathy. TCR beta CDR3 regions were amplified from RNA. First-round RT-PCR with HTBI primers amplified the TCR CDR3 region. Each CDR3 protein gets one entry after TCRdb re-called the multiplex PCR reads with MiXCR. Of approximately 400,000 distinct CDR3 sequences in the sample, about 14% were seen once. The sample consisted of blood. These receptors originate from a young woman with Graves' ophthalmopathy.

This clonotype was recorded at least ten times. This chain's CDR3 is CASRPRNRNTEAFF. The CDR3 region has the DNA TGTGCCAGCAGACCTCGTAACAGGAACACTGAAGCTTTCTTT. The rearrangement uses TRBV3-1 and TRBJ1-1; D remains ambiguous. The CDR3 is 14 residues long. Germline V gene sequence: CDR1 LGHDT, CDR2 YNNKEL (reference sequence). The V gene lost 6 bases and the J gene lost 1 base, with 12 bases spanning the gap. The whole variable domain, remainder taken from reference TRBV3-1 and TRBJ1-1, is DTAVSQTPKYLVTQMGNDKSIKCEQNLGHDTMYWYKQDSKKFLKIMFSYNNKELIINETVPNRFSPKSPDKAHLNLHINSLELGDSAVYFCASRPRNRNTEAFFGQGTRLTVV.

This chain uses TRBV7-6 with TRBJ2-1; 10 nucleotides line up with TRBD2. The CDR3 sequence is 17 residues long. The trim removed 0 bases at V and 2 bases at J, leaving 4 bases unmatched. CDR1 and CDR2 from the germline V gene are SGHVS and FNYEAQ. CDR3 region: CASSLALAGGPYNEQFF. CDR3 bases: TGTGCCAGCAGCTTAGCTTTAGCGGGGGGCCCCTACAATGAGCAGTTCTTC.

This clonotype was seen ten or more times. CDR3 bases: TGTGCCAGCAGCCAGGCGAATCTAGCCAAAAACATTCAGTACTTC. Amino acids: CASSQANLAKNIQYF. The chain uses TRBV3-1 and TRBJ2-4; D is unclear. Trimming shortened V by 3 bases and J by 0 bases, and 9 bases separated the two germline ends. The CDR3 contains 15 residues. From germline, CDR1 is LGHDT and CDR2 YNNKEL (reference sequence).

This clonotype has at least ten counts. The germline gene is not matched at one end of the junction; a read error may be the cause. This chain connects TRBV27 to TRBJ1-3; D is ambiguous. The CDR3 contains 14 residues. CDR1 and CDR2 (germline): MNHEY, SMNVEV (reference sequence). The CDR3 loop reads CASSPRTLGDTIYF. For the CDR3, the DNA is TGTGCCAGCAGTCCGAGGACTCTTGGAGACACCATATATTTT.

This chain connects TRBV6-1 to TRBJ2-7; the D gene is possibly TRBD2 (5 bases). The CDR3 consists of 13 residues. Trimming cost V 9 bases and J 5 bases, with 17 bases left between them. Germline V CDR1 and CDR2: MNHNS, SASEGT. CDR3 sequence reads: CASSDSPANEQYF. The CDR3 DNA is TGTGCCAGTTCGGACTCCCCGGCCAACGAGCAGTACTTC.

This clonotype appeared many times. The CDR3 DNA reads TGTGCCAGCTCAACCTCTCTAGAGATATCCTACAATGAGCAGTTCTTC. Its protein is CASSTSLEISYNEQFF. This chain links TRBV18 with TRBJ2-1; D ambiguous. This CDR3 region has 16 residues. Germline CDR1 is KGHSH and CDR2 is LQKENI. With 5 bases removed from V and 1 base from J, the gap between germline ends came to 15 bases. Full variable domain (outside the CDR3, taken from reference TRBV18 and TRBJ2-1): NAGVMQNPRHLVRRRGQEARLRCSPMKGHSHVYWYRQLPEEGLKFMVYLQKENIIDESGMPKERFSAEFPKEGPSILRIQQVVRGDSAAYFCASSTSLEISYNEQFFGPGTRLTVL.

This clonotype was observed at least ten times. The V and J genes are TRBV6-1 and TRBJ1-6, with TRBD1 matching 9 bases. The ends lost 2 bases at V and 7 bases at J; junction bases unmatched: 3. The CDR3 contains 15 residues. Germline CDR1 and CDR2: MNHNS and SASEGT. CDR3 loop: CASSETGQGNSPLHF. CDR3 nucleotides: TGTGCCAGCAGTGAAACAGGACAGGGGAATTCACCCCTCCACTTT.

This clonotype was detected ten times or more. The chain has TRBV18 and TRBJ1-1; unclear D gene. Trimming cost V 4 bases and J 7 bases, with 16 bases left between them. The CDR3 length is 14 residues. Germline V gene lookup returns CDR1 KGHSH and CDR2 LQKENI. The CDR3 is CASSQLPDLREAFF. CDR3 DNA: TGTGCCAGCTCACAATTGCCCGACCTTCGTGAAGCTTTCTTT. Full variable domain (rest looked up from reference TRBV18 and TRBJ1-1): NAGVMQNPRHLVRRRGQEARLRCSPMKGHSHVYWYRQLPEEGLKFMVYLQKENIIDESGMPKERFSAEFPKEGPSILRIQQVVRGDSAAYFCASSQLPDLREAFFGQGTRLTVV.

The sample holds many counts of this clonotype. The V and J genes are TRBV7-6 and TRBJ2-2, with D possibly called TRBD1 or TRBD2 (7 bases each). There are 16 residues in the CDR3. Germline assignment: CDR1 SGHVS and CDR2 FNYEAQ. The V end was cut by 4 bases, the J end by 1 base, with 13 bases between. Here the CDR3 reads CASSWGGGRNTGELFF. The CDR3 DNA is TGTGCCAGCAGCTGGGGAGGGGGCCGGAACACCGGGGAGCTGTTTTTT.

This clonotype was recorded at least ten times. CDR3 protein: CASSYYYLASDTEAFF. Here the CDR3 DNA reads TGTGCCAGCAGTTATTACTACCTTGCATCCGACACTGAAGCTTTCTTT. The chain recombines TRBV6-2 or TRBV6-3 with TRBJ1-1; D is undetermined. CDR1 is MNHEY, CDR2 SVGEGT, per germline. V lost 3 bases, J lost 3 bases, and 17 bases lay in between. The CDR3 sequence is 16 residues long.

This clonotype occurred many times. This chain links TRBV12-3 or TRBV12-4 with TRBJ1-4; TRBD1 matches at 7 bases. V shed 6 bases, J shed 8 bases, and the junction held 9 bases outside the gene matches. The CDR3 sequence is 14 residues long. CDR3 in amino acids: CASRGQTGPEKLFF. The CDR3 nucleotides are TGTGCCAGCAGGGGACAGACAGGGCCGGAAAAACTGTTTTTT.

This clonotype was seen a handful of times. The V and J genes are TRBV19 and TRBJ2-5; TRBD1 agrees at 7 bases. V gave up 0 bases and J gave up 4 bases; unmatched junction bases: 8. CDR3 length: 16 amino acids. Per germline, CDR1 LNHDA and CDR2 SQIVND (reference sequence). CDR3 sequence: CASSIDHRGSGETQYF. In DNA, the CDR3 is TGTGCCAGTAGTATAGACCACAGGGGATCGGGAGAGACCCAGTACTTC.

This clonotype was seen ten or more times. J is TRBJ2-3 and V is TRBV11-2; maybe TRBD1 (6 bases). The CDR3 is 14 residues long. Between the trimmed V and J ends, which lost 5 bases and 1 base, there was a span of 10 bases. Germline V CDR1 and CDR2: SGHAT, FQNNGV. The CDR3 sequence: CASSTGQRTDTQYF. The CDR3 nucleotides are TGTGCCAGCAGCACCGGACAGCGCACAGATACGCAGTATTTT.

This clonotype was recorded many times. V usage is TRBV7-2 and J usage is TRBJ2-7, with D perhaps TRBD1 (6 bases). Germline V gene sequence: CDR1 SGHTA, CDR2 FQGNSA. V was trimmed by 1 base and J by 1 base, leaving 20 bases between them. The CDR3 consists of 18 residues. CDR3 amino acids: CASSLVGRSSGASYEQYF. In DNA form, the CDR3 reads TGTGCCAGCAGCTTAGTTGGACGTTCCTCAGGGGCATCCTACGAGCAGTACTTC.

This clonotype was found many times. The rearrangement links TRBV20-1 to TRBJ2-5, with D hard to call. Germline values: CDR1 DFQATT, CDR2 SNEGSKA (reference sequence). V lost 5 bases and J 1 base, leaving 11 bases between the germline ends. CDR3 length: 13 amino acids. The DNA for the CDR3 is TGCAGTGCTGCCTTGGCGGTCCAAGAGACCCAGTACTTC. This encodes CSAALAVQETQYF.

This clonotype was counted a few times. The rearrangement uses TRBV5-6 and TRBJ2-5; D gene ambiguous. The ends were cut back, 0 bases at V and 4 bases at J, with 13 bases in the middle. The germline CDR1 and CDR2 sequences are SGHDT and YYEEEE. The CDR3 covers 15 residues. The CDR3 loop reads CASSLGLRKGETQYF. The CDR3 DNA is TGTGCCAGCAGCTTGGGACTTCGGAAAGGAGAGACCCAGTACTTC.

DNA for the CDR3: TGTGCCAGTGGGGCCAGGGGAGGAGAGACCCAGTACTTC. Its translation is CASGARGGETQYF. The V gene is TRBV19, the J gene TRBJ2-5, with D possibly being TRBD1 or TRBD2 (6 bases each). The ends were cut back, 8 bases at V and 4 bases at J, with 14 bases in the middle. From germline, CDR1 is LNHDA and CDR2 SQIVND (reference sequence). The CDR3 is 13 amino acids.

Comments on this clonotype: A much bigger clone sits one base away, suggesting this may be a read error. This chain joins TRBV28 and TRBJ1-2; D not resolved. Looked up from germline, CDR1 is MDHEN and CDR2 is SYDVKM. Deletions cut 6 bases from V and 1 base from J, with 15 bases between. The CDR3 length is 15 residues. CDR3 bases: TGTGCCAGCAGCCTCCCGGACGGTGGTAACTATGGCTACACCTTC. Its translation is CASSLPDGGNYGYTF.

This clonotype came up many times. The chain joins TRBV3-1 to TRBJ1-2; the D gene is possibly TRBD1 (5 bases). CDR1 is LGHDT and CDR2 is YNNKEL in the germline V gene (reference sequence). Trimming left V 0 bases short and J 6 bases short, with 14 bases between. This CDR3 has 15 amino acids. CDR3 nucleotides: TGTGCCAGCAGCCAAGATAATCGCAGGGAAAATGGCTACACCTTC. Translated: CASSQDNRRENGYTF.

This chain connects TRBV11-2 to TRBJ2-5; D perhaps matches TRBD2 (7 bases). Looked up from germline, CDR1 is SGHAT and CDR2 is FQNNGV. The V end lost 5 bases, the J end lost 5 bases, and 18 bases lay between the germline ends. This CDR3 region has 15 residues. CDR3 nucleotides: TGTGCCAGCAGCCCACGAGGCGGGGGCTGGGAGACCCAGTACTTC. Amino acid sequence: CASSPRGGGWETQYF.

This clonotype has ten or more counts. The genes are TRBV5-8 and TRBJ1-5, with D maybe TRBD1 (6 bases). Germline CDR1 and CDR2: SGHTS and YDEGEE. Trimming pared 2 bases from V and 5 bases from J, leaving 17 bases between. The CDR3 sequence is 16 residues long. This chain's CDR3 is CASSFRAGAIDQPQHF. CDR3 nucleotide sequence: TGTGCCAGCAGCTTCCGGGCGGGGGCGATCGATCAGCCCCAGCATTTT.

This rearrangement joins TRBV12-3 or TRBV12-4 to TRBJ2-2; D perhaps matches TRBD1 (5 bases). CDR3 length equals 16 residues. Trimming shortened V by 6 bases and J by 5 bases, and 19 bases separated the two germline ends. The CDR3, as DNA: TGTGCCAGCAGACCTAGGGGCCCCCTAATAACCGGGGAGCTGTTTTTT. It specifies CASRPRGPLITGELFF.

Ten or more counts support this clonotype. The CDR3 bases are TGTGCCAGCAGCTTTGCTAGCGGGGAGCAGTTCTTC. Amino acid sequence: CASSFASGEQFF. The V call is TRBV7-2, the J call TRBJ2-1; 8 bases match TRBD2. V shed 3 bases, J shed 10 bases, and the junction held 2 bases outside the gene matches. The CDR3 has 12 amino acids. The V gene's germline CDR1 is SGHTA and CDR2 FQGNSA. Variable domain in full (rest from reference TRBV7-2 and TRBJ2-1): GAGVSQSPSNKVTEKGKDVELRCDPISGHTALYWYRQSLGQGLEFLIYFQGNSAPDKSGLPSDRFSAERTGGSVSTLTIQRTQQEDSAVYLCASSFASGEQFFGPGTRLTVL.

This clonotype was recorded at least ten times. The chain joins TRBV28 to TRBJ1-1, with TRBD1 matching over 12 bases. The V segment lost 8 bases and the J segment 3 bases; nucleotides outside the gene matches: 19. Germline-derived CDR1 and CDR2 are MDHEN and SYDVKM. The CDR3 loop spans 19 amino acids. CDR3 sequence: CASPGRYGGTGGADTEAFF. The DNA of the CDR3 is TGTGCCAGCCCGGGTAGGTACGGCGGGACAGGGGGCGCGGACACTGAAGCTTTCTTT.

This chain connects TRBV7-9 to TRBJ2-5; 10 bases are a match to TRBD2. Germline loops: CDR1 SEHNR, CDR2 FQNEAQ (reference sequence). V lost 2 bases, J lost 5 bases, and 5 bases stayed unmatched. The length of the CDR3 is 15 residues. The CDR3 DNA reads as TGTGCCAGCAGCTTACCGGGACTAGCGAGGGAGACCCAGTACTTC. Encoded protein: CASSLPGLARETQYF.

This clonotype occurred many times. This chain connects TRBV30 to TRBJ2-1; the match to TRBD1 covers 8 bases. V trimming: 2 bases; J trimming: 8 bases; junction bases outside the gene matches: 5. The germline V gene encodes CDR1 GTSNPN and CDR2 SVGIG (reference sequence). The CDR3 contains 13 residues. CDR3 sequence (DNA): TGTGCCTGGAGTAGCAGGGGGCCCCATGAGCAGTTCTTC. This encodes CAWSSRGPHEQFF.

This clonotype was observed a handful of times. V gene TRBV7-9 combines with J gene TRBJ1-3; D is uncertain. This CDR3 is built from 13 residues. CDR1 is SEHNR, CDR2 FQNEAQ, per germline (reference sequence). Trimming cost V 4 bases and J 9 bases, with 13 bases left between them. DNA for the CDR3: TGTGCCAGCAGCTCCTCAAGTTGGAGCACCATATATTTT. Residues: CASSSSSWSTIYF.

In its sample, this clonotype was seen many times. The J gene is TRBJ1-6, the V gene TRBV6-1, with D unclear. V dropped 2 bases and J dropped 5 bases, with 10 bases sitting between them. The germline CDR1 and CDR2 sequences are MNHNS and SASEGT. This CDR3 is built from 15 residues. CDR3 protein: CASSERALNNSPLHF. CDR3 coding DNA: TGTGCCAGCAGTGAAAGGGCCTTGAATAATTCACCCCTCCACTTT.

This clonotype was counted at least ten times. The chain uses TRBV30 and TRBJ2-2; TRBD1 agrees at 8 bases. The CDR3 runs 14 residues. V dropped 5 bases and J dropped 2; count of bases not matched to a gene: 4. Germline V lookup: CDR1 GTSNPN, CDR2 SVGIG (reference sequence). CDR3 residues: CAWGTGRNTGELFF. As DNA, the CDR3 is TGTGCCTGGGGGACAGGCCGAAACACCGGGGAGCTGTTTTTT.